This T cell receptor (beta chain) was identified in a study of shared clonotypes between healthy human individuals. The V end lost 5 bases, the J end lost 4 bases, and 14 bases lay between the germline ends. This CDR3 is 15 amino acids long. Germline loops: CDR1 MDHEN, CDR2 SYDVKM. Repertoires were generated with immunoSEQ multiplex PCR, while TCRdb's copy carries only in-frame clones and drops some. Seen here are about 2.3 million clones, under 95% observed once, and the top ten hold approximately 0.39%. Sequenced input: naive CD4+ T cells from PBMCs. Indicated subset: CD45RA+ positively selected. V usage is TRBV28 and J usage is TRBJ2-2, with D perhaps TRBD1 (6 bases). The TCR was taken from a man younger than 35 in good health. Some clones in this sample may be carry-over from other donors' samples. The CDR3 bases are TGTGCCAGCAGTCCCACGACAGGTCCCACCGGGGAGCTGTTTTTT. Its protein product is CASSPTTGPTGELFF.